The subject of this entry is one TCR beta chain. Its antigen is unknown. TCRdb re-analysed the 5' RACE reads in MiXCR, keeping a single row per CDR3 protein. The top ten hold about 14% of the sample, which has just under 600,000 distinct CDR3 sequences, 13% seen once. This specimen comes from a study of T cells after yellow fever vaccination. V lost 2 bases, J lost 9 bases, and 8 bases lay in between. CDR3 length: 12 residues. Germline V gene data show CDR1 as MNHEY and CDR2 as SVGEGT. Whole-study findings and limits: Weaker overall, the secondary response nonetheless peaked faster (day 5 versus 15).

This clonotype originated in a man younger than 40 who received the YFV17D yellow fever vaccine. The sample in question was PBMCs, obtained on the day of the yellow fever booster vaccination. This rearrangement joins TRBV6-2 or TRBV6-3 to TRBJ1-5; no definite D call. CDR3 in amino acids: CASSYRTRPQHF. CDR3 in DNA: TGTGCCAGCAGTTACAGGACCCGGCCCCAGCATTTT.